The 5 T cell receptor beta chains below were found in one sample sequenced in a study of T cell repertoires in cytomegalovirus infection. TCRdb re-called the reads through MiXCR, storing one row per CDR3 protein. The data contain around 310,000 distinct CDR3 sequences, around 29% of them singletons. No cognate antigen is known for these TCRs. The sample consisted of cultured PBMCs, taken from culture after CMV antigen stimulation. The receptors here all came from a human donor in good health (CMV status not recorded). Some clones in this sample may be carry-over from other donors' samples.

The chain joins TRBV7-6 to TRBJ2-5; D gene ambiguous. The CDR3 consists of 13 residues. Germline-derived CDR1 and CDR2 are SGHVS and FNYEAQ. Trimming removed 3 bases at V and 2 bases at J, with 7 bases between. The CDR3 DNA is TGTGCCAGCAGCTTCCAGCAACAAGAGACCCAGTACTTC. This codes for CASSFQQQETQYF.

There are a few counts of this clonotype. V is TRBV4-2 and J is TRBJ2-5; D may be TRBD1 or TRBD2 (6 bases each). The CDR3 has 15 residues. Germline assignment: CDR1 LGHNA and CDR2 YNFKEQ. Trimming left V 3 bases short and J 4 bases short, with 15 bases between. CDR3 bases: TGTGCCAGCAGCCACTCCCCCGGAGGGGGAGAGACCCAGTACTTC. Protein sequence: CASSHSPGGGETQYF.

The rearrangement joins TRBV7-9 to TRBJ2-2; 9 bases align to TRBD2. The V and J ends lost 3 bases and 5 bases, in that order; junction bases with no gene match: 16. The CDR3 is made up of 19 amino acids. The germline CDR1 and CDR2 sequences are SEHNR and FQNEAQ (reference sequence). The chain's CDR3 is CASSFTGLAGFSGTGELFF. The CDR3 DNA reads as TGTGCCAGCAGCTTTACAGGGCTAGCGGGATTCTCAGGAACCGGGGAGCTGTTTTTT.

The J gene is TRBJ2-6, the V gene TRBV6-1; D may be TRBD1 (5 bases). From germline, CDR1 is MNHNS and CDR2 SASEGT. V gave up 7 bases and J gave up 4 bases, with 23 bases separating them. The CDR3 spans 18 residues. CDR3 sequence (DNA): TGTGCCAGCACCCTAGTGGTCGCAGGGTCAGGAGGGGCCAACGTCCTGACTTTC. Translating gives CASTLVVAGSGGANVLTF.

The rearrangement uses TRBV19 and TRBJ2-7, with D perhaps matching TRBD2 (6 bases). V was clipped by 1 base and J by 1 base, with 14 bases between them. The CDR3 consists of 16 residues. The germline V gene encodes CDR1 LNHDA and CDR2 SQIVND (reference sequence). CDR3 region: CASSIAGTVKSYEQYF. CDR3 sequence (DNA): TGTGCCAGTAGTATAGCGGGGACTGTGAAATCCTACGAGCAGTACTTC.